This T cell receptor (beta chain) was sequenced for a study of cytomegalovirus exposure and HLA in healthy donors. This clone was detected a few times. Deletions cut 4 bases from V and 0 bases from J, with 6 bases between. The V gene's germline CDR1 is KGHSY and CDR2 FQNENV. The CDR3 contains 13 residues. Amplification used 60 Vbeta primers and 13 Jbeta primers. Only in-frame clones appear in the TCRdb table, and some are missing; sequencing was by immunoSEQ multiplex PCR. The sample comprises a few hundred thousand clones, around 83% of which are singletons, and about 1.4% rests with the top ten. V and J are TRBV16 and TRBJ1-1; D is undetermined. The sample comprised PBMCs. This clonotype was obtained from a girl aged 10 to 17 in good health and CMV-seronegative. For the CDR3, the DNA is TGTGCCAGCAGCCTTGAGATGAACACTGAAGCTTTCTTT. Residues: CASSLEMNTEAFF.